This passage covers 6 T cell receptor beta chains from one sample sequenced in a study of quantifying T cell responses using KT2 cells. Background on the study: RNA was reverse transcribed with TCR alpha and beta constant-region primers.

An oligo carrying a UMI was ligated to the cDNA 3' end. An equimolar mix of RC1.1 and RC1.2 primed the beta chain across TRBC1 and TRBC2. TCRdb recomputed calls from the UMI-ligation and nested PCR reads with MiXCR, one row per CDR3 protein. The table includes tens of thousands of distinct CDR3 sequences, about a tenth detected once. Material for sequencing was PBMCs spiked with cells of the T cell clone KT2. The receptors here all came from a human donor.

Details on this clonotype: A read error is possible here, since a much larger clone lies one base away. J is TRBJ2-1 and V is TRBV12-3 or TRBV12-4; D gene ambiguous. The CDR3 consists of 15 residues. The CDR3 DNA reads as TGTGCCAGCAGTTTACTGGGCAGCTCCTACAATGAGCAGTCCTTC. As protein: CASSLLGSSYNEQSF.

This clonotype was counted many times. The rearrangement uses TRBV19 and TRBJ1-3; D gene uncertain. The CDR3 runs 11 residues. Trimming left V 9 bases short and J 3 bases short, with 6 bases between. Germline CDR1 is LNHDA and CDR2 is SQIVND (reference sequence). The CDR3 region has the DNA TGTGCCAGCCGCTTTGGAAACACCATATATTTT. It is translated as CASRFGNTIYF. The full variable domain, in which reference TRBV19 and TRBJ1-3 provide the parts outside the CDR3, is DGGITQSPKYLFRKEGQNVTLSCEQNLNHDAMYWYRQDPGQGLRLIYYSQIVNDFQKGDIAEGYSVSREKKESFPLTVTSAQKNPTAFYLCASRFGNTIYFGEGSWLTVV.

The chain uses TRBV5-1 and TRBJ2-3; 8 nucleotides line up with TRBD2. The V gene end was trimmed by 3 bases and the J gene end by 0 bases; junction bases not matched to a gene: 6. The CDR3 runs to 16 residues. Germline V gene sequence: CDR1 SGHRS, CDR2 YFSETQ. CDR3 DNA: TGCGCCAGCAGCTATCAAGCGGGGGCTAGCACAGATACGCAGTATTTT. The encoded protein is CASSYQAGASTDTQYF.

This clonotype was seen many times. The chain couples TRBV20-1 to TRBJ1-5; D gene uncertain. The germline V gene has CDR1 DFQATT and CDR2 SNEGSKA (reference sequence). The length of the CDR3 is 14 residues. V was pared by 3 bases and J by 2 bases, with 11 bases between. CDR3 sequence reads: CSARDPLGNQPQHF. The CDR3 coding sequence is TGCAGTGCTAGGGACCCCTTGGGCAATCAGCCCCAGCATTTT.

The V and J genes are TRBV12-3 or TRBV12-4 and TRBJ1-1; D may be TRBD1 (5 bases). This CDR3 is 13 amino acids long. V shed 6 bases and J shed 5 bases, with 13 bases lying between them. In nucleotides, the CDR3 is TGTGCCAGCAGCTCCAGGGTTAGTACTGAAGCTTTCTTT. Protein: CASSSRVSTEAFF.

This clonotype has only a few counts. The genes are TRBV7-9 and TRBJ2-7, with D tentatively TRBD2 (7 bases). This CDR3 contains 15 residues. Trimming removed 1 base at V and 2 bases at J, with 12 bases between. CDR1 SEHNR and CDR2 FQNEAQ come from the germline V gene (reference sequence). CDR3 sequence reads: CASSLVTGGAYEQYF. DNA of the CDR3: TGTGCCAGCAGCTTAGTTACGGGGGGCGCCTACGAGCAGTACTTC.